The entry below gives a single TCR beta chain sequence along with its context. The source of the sample is a study of blood T cell repertoires in COVID-19. Clones were sequenced by immunoSEQ multiplex PCR, and TCRdb holds only the in-frame ones, with some missing. The sample yields about 88,000 clones, around 85% seen once. V lost 5 bases and J 3 bases, leaving 10 bases between the germline ends. The CDR3 is made up of 13 amino acids. Per the germline V gene, CDR1 is SEHNR and CDR2 is FQNEAQ (reference sequence). The chain links TRBV7-9 to TRBJ2-5, with a possible D match to TRBD2 (7 bases). Specimen: peripheral blood. This TCR derives from a woman aged 70-85 years with acute or convalescent COVID-19. The CDR3 nucleotides read TGTGCCAGCAGCAAGGGGGGGGAAGAGACCCAGTACTTC. This encodes CASSKGGEETQYF.